The 20 T cell receptor beta chains listed next were all sequenced from one sample in a study of blood T cell repertoires in COVID-19. Profiled with immunoSEQ multiplex PCR; TCRdb holds only in-frame clones, not every one. This sample has over 300,000 clones, with 70% to 90% found just once. The specimen sequenced was PBMCs or T cells enriched from blood (not recorded which). These receptors were obtained from a man younger than 45 who had recovered from COVID-19.

As regards this clone: This CDR3 is also generated by other DNA sequences in the sample. The gene calls are TRBV5-4 and TRBJ2-1; 8 bases fit TRBD1. The trim removed 4 bases at V and 0 bases at J, leaving 3 bases unmatched. Germline-derived CDR1 and CDR2 are SGHNT and YYREEE (reference sequence). The CDR3 spans 15 residues. The CDR3: CASSRDRSSYNEQFF. CDR3 bases: TGTGCCAGCAGCCGGGACAGGAGCTCCTACAATGAGCAGTTCTTC.

This clone was seen only once. The chain uses TRBV5-1 and TRBJ2-3; 11 bases agree with TRBD2. From germline, CDR1 is SGHRS and CDR2 YFSETQ. Trimming took 3 bases from V and 6 from J; bases not matched to a gene: 9. The CDR3 length is 16 residues. CDR3 in amino acids: CASSSGLAGALDTQYF. Written as DNA, the CDR3 is TGCGCCAGCAGCTCAGGACTAGCGGGTGCCCTTGATACGCAGTATTTT.

This chain links TRBV5-6 with TRBJ1-3; D unresolved. CDR1 and CDR2 from the germline V gene are SGHDT and YYEEEE. Trimming pared 2 bases from V and 1 base from J, leaving 13 bases between. There are 16 residues in the CDR3. CDR3 nucleotide sequence: TGTGCCAGCAGCTTTTACGGGATCTCATCTGGAAACACCATATATTTT. Protein sequence: CASSFYGISSGNTIYF.

The table lists this clone with a count of one. The rearrangement joins TRBV7-9 to TRBJ1-4, with D possibly TRBD1 on 5 matching bases. The V gene's germline CDR1 is SEHNR and CDR2 FQNEAQ (reference sequence). V lost 3 bases, J lost 4 bases, and 9 bases lay in between. The CDR3 has 14 residues. CDR3 DNA: TGTGCCAGCAGCTTGTCAGGGATTAATGAAAAACTGTTTTTT. The encoded protein is CASSLSGINEKLFF. The full variable domain, rest sourced from reference TRBV7-9 and TRBJ1-4, is DTGVSQNPRHKITKRGQNVTFRCDPISEHNRLYWYRQTLGQGPEFLTYFQNEAQLEKSRLLSDRFSAERPKGSFSTLEIQRTEQGDSAMYLCASSLSGINEKLFFGSGTQLSVL.

This clone was counted a few times. The chain carries TRBV4-3 and TRBJ1-6, with D hard to call. Germline V lookup: CDR1 LGHNA, CDR2 YSLEER. Trimming took off 0 bases at V and 9 bases at J, with 9 bases between the two ends. CDR3 length: 14 amino acids. The CDR3 DNA reads TGCGCCAGCAGCCAAGATCTAGGCGGTTCACCCCTCCACTTT. It codes for CASSQDLGGSPLHF.

CDR3 DNA sequence: TGTGCCAGCTCACCATGGACAGGGGCGGACACTGAAGCTTTCTTT. Amino acids: CASSPWTGADTEAFF. The chain links TRBV18 to TRBJ1-1; 9 bases are shared with TRBD1. CDR1 is KGHSH and CDR2 is LQKENI in the germline V gene. J gave up 3 bases and V 2 bases, and 4 bases lay outside the gene matches. The CDR3 runs 15 residues.

The CDR3: CASRDRDKSEAFF. The CDR3 DNA follows: TGTGCCAGCAGGGACAGGGATAAGAGTGAAGCTTTCTTT. The chain uses TRBV6-5 and TRBJ1-1; 8 nucleotides align to TRBD1. V was pared by 6 bases and J by 7 bases, with 7 bases of the junction left unmatched. CDR3 length: 13 residues. The V gene's germline CDR1 is MNHEY and CDR2 SVGAGI.

The V and J genes are TRBV30 and TRBJ1-6; TRBD1 might be the D (6 bases). The CDR3 runs 14 residues. The V gene's germline CDR1 is GTSNPN and CDR2 SVGIG (reference sequence). The V gene lost 0 bases and the J gene lost 9 bases, with 12 bases spanning the gap. CDR3 sequence: CAWSVRGAGSPLHF. The DNA for the CDR3 is TGTGCCTGGAGTGTACGGGGGGCTGGTTCACCCCTCCACTTT.

The chain employs TRBV5-5 and TRBJ2-2; 7 bases are shared with TRBD1. In germline, CDR1 is SGHKS, CDR2 YYEKEE (reference sequence). The CDR3 runs to 14 residues. The V gene end was trimmed by 4 bases and the J gene end by 8 bases; junction bases not matched to a gene: 8. The CDR3 is CASSPTGFRGELFF. The CDR3 DNA reads TGTGCCAGCAGCCCGACAGGGTTTAGGGGGGAGCTGTTTTTT.

The J gene is TRBJ2-2, the V gene TRBV9; possible D gene TRBD1, 5 bases. The CDR3 consists of 17 residues. Germline assignment: CDR1 SGDLS and CDR2 YYNGEE. The V and J ends lost 0 bases and 7 bases respectively, with 19 bases between them. The CDR3 sequence: CASSVAARGQIGGELFF. CDR3 bases: TGTGCCAGCAGCGTAGCGGCTAGGGGCCAAATCGGCGGGGAGCTGTTTTTT.

The gene calls are TRBV7-8 and TRBJ1-5; 10 bases are shared with TRBD1. Per the germline V gene, CDR1 is SGHVS and CDR2 is FQNEAQ. V dropped 5 bases and J dropped 4; count of bases not matched to a gene: 2. The length of the CDR3 is 14 residues. The CDR3 DNA sequence: TGTGCCAGCAGCGGACAGGGGGGGAATCAGCCCCAGCATTTT. Translated, it gives CASSGQGGNQPQHF.

The chain employs TRBV7-6 and TRBJ1-2, with a possible D match to TRBD1 (6 bases). This CDR3 comprises 17 residues. With 1 base removed from V and 2 bases from J, the gap between germline ends came to 17 bases. Germline CDR1 and CDR2: SGHVS and FNYEAQ. The CDR3 sequence is CASSLGPRTDQNYGYTF. DNA for the CDR3: TGTGCCAGCAGCTTAGGCCCCCGGACAGATCAGAACTATGGCTACACCTTC. Complete variable domain (other parts from reference TRBV7-6 and TRBJ1-2): GAGVSQSPRYKVTKRGQDVALRCDPISGHVSLYWYRQALGQGPEFLTYFNYEAQQDKSGLPNDRFSAERPEGSISTLTIQRTEQRDSAMYRCASSLGPRTDQNYGYTFGSGTRLTVV.

This rearrangement joins TRBV5-5 to TRBJ2-3; D call uncertain. V gave up 0 bases and J gave up 2 bases, with 10 bases separating them. This CDR3 spans 15 amino acids. CDR1 and CDR2 from the germline V gene are SGHKS and YYEKEE (reference sequence). CDR3 bases: TGTGCCAGCAGCTTGGTCCAACTACACACAGATACGCAGTATTTT. Protein product: CASSLVQLHTDTQYF.

The count of this clone is one. The chain joins TRBV27 to TRBJ1-6; no clear D. The V gene's germline CDR1 is MNHEY and CDR2 SMNVEV (reference sequence). The CDR3 loop spans 14 amino acids. V lost 2 bases and J lost 13, with 15 bases in between. For the CDR3, the DNA is TGTGCCAGCAGTTTAACATCGCCCAGGCAGCCCCTCCACTTT. Its protein is CASSLTSPRQPLHF.

J is TRBJ1-3 and V is TRBV5-1, with TRBD1 as a possible D gene (6 bases). The CDR3 runs to 14 residues. The V end was cut by 3 bases, the J end by 7 bases, with 14 bases between. Looked up from germline, CDR1 is SGHRS and CDR2 is YFSETQ. The DNA for the CDR3 is TGCGCCAGCAGCTCCGGACAGTCACGGAACACCATATATTTT. It specifies CASSSGQSRNTIYF.

This sequence joins TRBV5-1 and TRBJ1-2; D is undetermined. Trimming stripped 0 bases from V and 3 bases from J, with 9 bases between. The CDR3 loop spans 14 amino acids. Germline V gives CDR1 SGHRS, CDR2 YFSETQ. The DNA for the CDR3 is TGCGCCAGCAGCTTGGCCTTTCAGGACTATGGCTACACCTTC. As protein: CASSLAFQDYGYTF.

This chain links TRBV4-3 with TRBJ1-2, with a weak D call TRBD1 (6 bases). CDR1 is LGHNA, CDR2 YSLEER, per germline. The CDR3 totals 14 residues. V was cut by 0 bases and J by 8 bases, with 13 bases left in between. DNA for the CDR3: TGCGCCAGCAGCCAAGAACAGGGATCTCGGGGCTACACCTTC. Its translation is CASSQEQGSRGYTF.

The chain employs TRBV27 and TRBJ2-5, with a weak D call TRBD2 (6 bases). Looked up from germline, CDR1 is MNHEY and CDR2 is SMNVEV (reference sequence). The CDR3 contains 14 residues. The V gene lost 8 bases and the J gene lost 2 bases, with 15 bases spanning the gap. The CDR3 DNA reads TGTGCCAGCGGAACGGCGGGGCGGCAAGAGACCCAGTACTTC. It is translated as CASGTAGRQETQYF.

V is TRBV5-8 and J is TRBJ1-1; D might be TRBD1 (6 bases). CDR1 and CDR2 from the germline V gene are SGHTS and YDEGEE. The CDR3 spans 15 residues. V was pared by 2 bases and J by 1 base, with 12 bases between. This CDR3 is CASSFQTGTNTEAFF. CDR3 bases: TGTGCCAGCAGCTTCCAGACAGGCACGAACACTGAAGCTTTCTTT.

V usage is TRBV7-3 and J usage is TRBJ2-7; D is possibly TRBD1 (5 bases). The germline V gene encodes CDR1 SGHTA and CDR2 FQGTGA. V was cut by 1 base and J by 0 bases, with 10 bases left in between. The CDR3 runs 15 residues. The CDR3 region has the DNA TGTGCCAGCAGCTTAAATGGGGCTAGCTCCTACGAGCAGTACTTC. This encodes CASSLNGASSYEQYF.